The 5 T cell receptor beta chains reported below all come from one sample, sequenced in a study of OX40 agonist ivuxolimab in advanced cancers. This table comes from immunoSEQ multiplex PCR, and its TCRdb copy is limited to in-frame clones, with some not included. The sample consists of roughly 43,000 clones, about 91% of them appearing once. The sample here was CD4+ or CD8+ T cells sorted from blood, taken in a trial of the OX40 agonist ivuxolimab. Receptors originate from an adult with an advanced solid tumor such as melanoma, head and neck, liver or kidney cancer.

The rearrangement uses TRBV11-2 and TRBJ2-2, with D perhaps being TRBD1 or TRBD2 (7 bases each). V was pared by 5 bases and J by 5 bases, with 18 bases between. CDR1 SGHAT and CDR2 FQNNGV come from the germline V gene. The CDR3 consists of 16 residues. CDR3 region: CASSPVWEGATGELFF. CDR3 nucleotides: TGTGCCAGCAGCCCCGTTTGGGAGGGGGCAACCGGGGAGCTGTTTTTT.

The V call is TRBV7-8, the J call TRBJ1-1; 8 nucleotides align to TRBD1. The germline V gene has CDR1 SGHVS and CDR2 FQNEAQ. J was trimmed by 4 bases and V by 5 bases; bases with no gene match: 15. The CDR3 sequence is 17 residues long. As DNA, the CDR3 is TGTGCCAGCAGCGCAGGGACAGGTGGGTTACTCCCCACTGAAGCTTTCTTT. Amino acids: CASSAGTGGLLPTEAFF.

This sequence joins TRBV30 and TRBJ2-5; D is possibly TRBD2 (5 bases). The germline V gene encodes CDR1 GTSNPN and CDR2 SVGIG (reference sequence). The V gene lost 6 bases and the J gene lost 2 bases, with 10 bases spanning the gap. CDR3 length: 12 amino acids. CDR3 residues: CACLSGQETQYF. In DNA form, the CDR3 reads TGTGCCTGCCTCTCGGGGCAAGAGACCCAGTACTTC.

V and J are TRBV29-1 and TRBJ2-6; 8 nucleotides align to TRBD1. The CDR3 is 15 amino acids. Germline V gene sequence: CDR1 SQVTM, CDR2 ANQGSEA. The V gene end was trimmed by 6 bases and the J gene end by 1 base; junction bases not matched to a gene: 5. DNA of the CDR3: TGCAGCGTGGGACAGGTCTTTTCTGGGGCCAACGTCCTGACTTTC. Translating gives CSVGQVFSGANVLTF.

The chain joins TRBV13 to TRBJ2-3; D is perhaps TRBD2 (7 bases). Germline CDR1 is PRHDT and CDR2 is FYEKMQ (reference sequence). Trimming stripped 5 bases from V and 1 base from J, with 22 bases between. CDR3 length: 18 residues. This CDR3 is CASSLGGAEWRGTDTQYF. The CDR3 DNA reads as TGTGCCAGCAGCCTGGGGGGGGCGGAATGGCGCGGCACAGATACGCAGTATTTT.